These 27 T cell receptor beta chains came from one sample sequenced in a study of blood T cells in healthy people across ages. Primers used in a second PCR of about 7 to 12 cycles were a sample-barcoded 5' primer and a J-beta primer mix. A single record per CDR3 protein comes from TCRdb applying MiXCR to the 5' RACE reads. The table has about 1.4 million distinct CDR3 sequences, roughly 59% seen once. Sequencing used blood. The receptors derive from a man between 18 and 29 years old in good health.

V usage is TRBV20-1 and J usage is TRBJ2-3, with D possibly matching TRBD2 (6 bases). With 3 bases removed from V and 1 base from J, the gap between germline ends came to 14 bases. CDR3 length: 15 amino acids. In germline, CDR1 is DFQATT, CDR2 SNEGSKA (reference sequence). The CDR3 sequence: CSARASVTGTDTQYF. The DNA for the CDR3 is TGCAGTGCTAGGGCTAGCGTAACCGGCACAGATACGCAGTATTTT.

This chain connects TRBV20-1 to TRBJ2-6; possible D gene TRBD1, 6 bases. The V and J ends lost 6 bases and 0 bases respectively, with 15 bases between them. Germline CDR1 reads DFQATT; CDR2 reads SNEGSKA (reference sequence). The CDR3 consists of 16 residues. The CDR3 sequence is CSAKGQEPSGANVLTF. The CDR3 DNA reads as TGCAGTGCCAAGGGACAAGAGCCCTCTGGGGCCAACGTCCTGACTTTC.

V is TRBV20-1 and J is TRBJ2-7, with 12 positions matching TRBD2. Germline-derived CDR1 and CDR2 are DFQATT and SNEGSKA (reference sequence). The CDR3 loop spans 16 amino acids. V lost 3 bases and J lost 5; bases outside the gene matches: 11. Here the CDR3 DNA reads TGCAGTGCTAGTGCTGCTAGCGGGAGGGCCAGCGACGAGCAGTACTTC. It specifies CSASAASGRASDEQYF.

The chain uses TRBV28 and TRBJ2-2; D is unresolved. The CDR3 runs 13 residues. Germline lookup yields CDR1 MDHEN and CDR2 SYDVKM. Trimming took off 8 bases at V and 2 bases at J, with 9 bases between the two ends. The CDR3 loop reads CASHERNTGELFF. CDR3 coding DNA: TGTGCCAGCCATGAGAGAAACACCGGGGAGCTGTTTTTT.

The V call is TRBV4-1, the J call TRBJ1-1, with no clear D. Germline V lookup: CDR1 MGHRA, CDR2 YSYEKL. V lost 7 bases, J lost 6 bases, and 21 bases lay in between. The CDR3 length is 15 residues. The CDR3 region is CASNRVQTGLAEAFF. The CDR3 nucleotides are TGCGCCAGCAACCGAGTGCAGACCGGGCTGGCTGAAGCTTTCTTT.

V gene TRBV29-1 combines with J gene TRBJ1-1, with 10 bases lining up with TRBD1. Trimming took 3 bases from V and 6 from J; bases not matched to a gene: 7. Germline CDR1 SQVTM, CDR2 ANQGSEA. The CDR3 has 14 residues. CDR3 amino acids: CSVEIPDRGPEAFF. The CDR3 DNA reads as TGCAGCGTTGAGATTCCCGACAGGGGGCCTGAAGCTTTCTTT.

The table lists this clonotype with a few counts. This chain uses TRBV10-2 with TRBJ2-1; perhaps D is TRBD1 or TRBD2 (5 bases each). CDR3 length: 16 amino acids. V lost 7 bases and J 0 bases, leaving 16 bases between the germline ends. Per germline, CDR1 WSHSY and CDR2 SAAADI. The chain's CDR3 is CASTLPLGTSYNEQFF. CDR3 nucleotide sequence: TGCGCCAGCACTTTACCCCTAGGGACCTCCTACAATGAGCAGTTCTTC.

There are many counts of this clonotype. The chain combines TRBV7-2 with TRBJ1-2, with D uncertain. The V and J ends lost 0 bases and 4 bases respectively, with 6 bases between them. The CDR3 consists of 13 residues. Germline V gene data show CDR1 as SGHTA and CDR2 as FQGNSA. CDR3 sequence reads: CASSLAGSYGYTF. CDR3 bases: TGTGCCAGCAGCTTAGCGGGGTCCTATGGCTACACCTTC.

This sequence joins TRBV10-3 and TRBJ1-4; D might be TRBD1 (6 bases). The ends were cut back, 2 bases at V and 1 base at J, with 8 bases in the middle. The CDR3 loop spans 15 amino acids. Germline V gives CDR1 ENHRY, CDR2 SYGVKD. CDR3 bases: TGTGCCATCAGTGAGGGACAGAGAACTAATGAAAAACTGTTTTTT. This codes for CAISEGQRTNEKLFF.

To note about this clonotype: A much bigger clone sits one base away, suggesting this may be a read error. The chain uses TRBV11-2 and TRBJ2-5, with 12 bases fitting TRBD2. The DNA end is a closer match to TRBJ2-7, so the J assignment may be wrong. Germline CDR1 and CDR2: SGHAT and FQNNGV. CDR3 length: 14 amino acids. CDR3 nucleotide sequence: TGTGCCAGCAGACCGACTAGCGGGGGCTACGAGCAGTACTTC. This gives the protein CASRPTSGGYEQYF.

The chain recombines TRBV6-1 with TRBJ2-1; the D is unclear. Per the germline V gene, CDR1 is MNHNS and CDR2 is SASEGT. Trimming pared 7 bases from V and 3 bases from J, leaving 10 bases between. The CDR3 is 13 residues long. CDR3 sequence: CASITPNYNEQFF. CDR3 nucleotide sequence: TGTGCCAGCATAACACCAAACTACAATGAGCAGTTCTTC.

V usage is TRBV15 and J usage is TRBJ2-7; 10 bases line up with TRBD1. The trim removed 4 bases at V and 2 bases at J, leaving 5 bases unmatched. CDR1 is LNHNV, CDR2 YYDKDF, per germline (reference sequence). The CDR3 totals 15 residues. In DNA, the CDR3 is TGTGCCACCAGCATTGACAGGGGGCTTACCTACGAGCAGTACTTC. It codes for CATSIDRGLTYEQYF.

This chain uses TRBV28 with TRBJ1-2; D unresolved. With 2 bases removed from V and 7 bases from J, the gap between germline ends came to 8 bases. Germline V lookup: CDR1 MDHEN, CDR2 SYDVKM. CDR3 length: 12 amino acids. CDR3 sequence reads: CASSLANRGYTF. The CDR3 DNA follows: TGTGCCAGCAGTTTAGCAAACCGTGGCTACACCTTC.

The CDR3 bases are TGTGCCAGCAGCCTAAACCCCGCGCCCTACAATGAGCAGTTCTTC. Amino acids: CASSLNPAPYNEQFF. The V gene is TRBV4-2, the J gene TRBJ2-1; no definite D call. CDR1 LGHNA and CDR2 YNFKEQ come from the germline V gene. V shed 4 bases and J shed 2 bases, with 12 bases lying between them. CDR3 size: 15 residues.

The chain is built from TRBV4-1 and TRBJ2-5; 8 nucleotides match TRBD2. The trim removed 0 bases at V and 2 bases at J, leaving 14 bases unmatched. Per the germline V gene, CDR1 is MGHRA and CDR2 is YSYEKL. The CDR3 sequence is 19 residues long. The DNA for the CDR3 is TGCGCCAGCAGCCAAGATGGAATAGCGGGACCATCGGGGCAAGAGACCCAGTACTTC. Translation gives CASSQDGIAGPSGQETQYF.

This clonotype was picked up one time. The gene calls are TRBV28 and TRBJ1-2; tentatively, D is TRBD1 (6 bases). V shed 1 base and J shed 8 bases, with 26 bases lying between them. Germline V gene lookup returns CDR1 MDHEN and CDR2 SYDVKM. This CDR3 spans 18 amino acids. The CDR3 DNA reads as TGTGCCAGCAGTTTATCCCAACATCCAGGGGCTGGACCCGGGGGCTACACCTTC. Translation: CASSLSQHPGAGPGGYTF.

This clonotype was recorded once. This chain connects TRBV7-9 to TRBJ1-5; possible D gene TRBD1, 6 bases. The CDR3 is 14 residues long. The V gene lost 4 bases and the J gene lost 5 bases, with 12 bases spanning the gap. Germline CDR1 and CDR2: SEHNR and FQNEAQ (reference sequence). The CDR3 reads CASSSGAPHQPQHF. The DNA for the CDR3 is TGTGCCAGCAGCTCAGGGGCCCCTCATCAGCCCCAGCATTTT. The full variable domain, its missing parts supplied by reference TRBV7-9 and TRBJ1-5, is DTGVSQNPRHKITKRGQNVTFRCDPISEHNRLYWYRQTLGQGPEFLTYFQNEAQLEKSRLLSDRFSAERPKGSFSTLEIQRTEQGDSAMYLCASSSGAPHQPQHFGDGTRLSIL.

Ten or more counts support this clonotype. The rearrangement uses TRBV7-8 and TRBJ2-1; no reliable D call. This CDR3 contains 15 residues. Trimming removed 3 bases at V and 0 bases at J, with 9 bases between. Per the germline V gene, CDR1 is SGHVS and CDR2 is FQNEAQ. CDR3 coding DNA: TGTGCCAGCAGCTTGGCGGCTAGCTCCTACAATGAGCAGTTCTTC. Translation: CASSLAASSYNEQFF.

The chain is built from TRBV20-1 and TRBJ2-1, with 7 nucleotides matching TRBD2. Germline V gene data show CDR1 as DFQATT and CDR2 as SNEGSKA (reference sequence). J was trimmed by 0 bases and V by 0 bases; bases with no gene match: 5. The CDR3 consists of 16 residues. DNA for the CDR3: TGCAGTGCTAGAGATACAGCGGGAAGCTCCTACAATGAGCAGTTCTTC. Translated: CSARDTAGSSYNEQFF.

In its sample, this clonotype was seen a few times. J is TRBJ2-4 and V is TRBV18; 7 bases are a match to TRBD2. Germline V gene lookup returns CDR1 KGHSH and CDR2 LQKENI. V was pared by 1 base and J by 13 bases, with 7 bases of the junction left unmatched. The CDR3 is made up of 13 amino acids. This chain's CDR3 is CASSPRGAGEQYF. The CDR3 DNA follows: TGTGCCAGCTCACCACGAGGGGCGGGGGAGCAGTACTTC.

This clonotype appeared once. This chain links TRBV20-1 with TRBJ2-1; the D gene is possibly TRBD1 (6 bases). V was pared by 6 bases and J by 5 bases, with 17 bases between. Germline V gives CDR1 DFQATT, CDR2 SNEGSKA (reference sequence). The CDR3 runs to 14 residues. The CDR3 DNA follows: TGCAGTGCCAGAATCAGGGGAATCCACAATGAGCAGTTCTTC. It translates to CSARIRGIHNEQFF.

V is TRBV9 and J is TRBJ2-5; perhaps TRBD2 as D (6 bases). CDR3 size: 14 residues. Per the germline V gene, CDR1 is SGDLS and CDR2 is YYNGEE. Between the trimmed V and J ends, which lost 3 bases and 0 bases, there was a span of 9 bases. The CDR3 here is CASSGRGNQETQYF. The CDR3 DNA follows: TGTGCCAGCAGCGGACGGGGGAACCAAGAGACCCAGTACTTC.

The genes are TRBV7-9 and TRBJ2-7; possibly TRBD1 or TRBD2 for D (5 bases each). Germline values: CDR1 SEHNR, CDR2 FQNEAQ (reference sequence). The CDR3 runs to 14 residues. V lost 5 bases and J 6 bases, leaving 17 bases between the germline ends. Written as DNA, the CDR3 is TGTGCCAGCAGCCAGTCGGGGCAGCCAGGCGAGCAGTACTTC. The encoded protein is CASSQSGQPGEQYF.

The chain combines TRBV24-1 with TRBJ2-3; D remains ambiguous. CDR1 KGHDR and CDR2 SFDVKD come from the germline V gene. CDR3 length: 15 residues. The V end lost 0 bases, the J end lost 3 bases, and 9 bases lay between the germline ends. The CDR3 reads CATSDLVGDTDTQYF. For the CDR3, the DNA is TGTGCCACCAGTGATTTGGTGGGCGATACAGATACGCAGTATTTT.

The rearrangement joins TRBV7-9 to TRBJ2-1; TRBD1 matches at 7 bases. With V trimmed by 3 bases and J by 4 bases, 6 bases remained unmatched. Germline lookup yields CDR1 SEHNR and CDR2 FQNEAQ (reference sequence). CDR3 length equals 15 residues. The CDR3 bases are TGTGCCAGCAGCTTCTACAGGGGATCATACAATGAGCAGTTCTTC. Amino acids: CASSFYRGSYNEQFF.

CDR3 nucleotide sequence: TGCAGTGCTAGTACAGGGGTAAATCAGCCCCAGCATTTT. Its protein is CSASTGVNQPQHF. This chain uses TRBV20-1 with TRBJ1-5; 7 bases are shared with TRBD1. This CDR3 is built from 13 residues. Trimming at V came to 3 bases and at J to 4 bases, leaving 3 bases not matched to a gene. Germline lookup yields CDR1 DFQATT and CDR2 SNEGSKA (reference sequence).

This clonotype has just a few counts. This CDR3 is CASSLRLLGPQETQYF. The CDR3 DNA is TGCGCCAGCAGCTTGCGATTGTTAGGGCCCCAAGAGACCCAGTACTTC. This chain uses TRBV5-1 with TRBJ2-5; D uncertain. This CDR3 region has 16 residues. Germline CDR1 is SGHRS and CDR2 is YFSETQ. V shed 1 base and J shed 1 base, with 14 bases lying between them.